This T cell receptor (beta chain) was recorded in a study of radiation and T cells in renal cell carcinoma. Study details: Nephrectomy followed 15 Gy stereotactic body radiation by 4 weeks. General study results and limits: Baseline intratumoral clonotype presence is unknown without pretreatment biopsies. Top tumor clonotypes rose in blood 2 weeks post-radiation, then contracted.

Germline-derived CDR1 and CDR2 are SGDLS and YYNGEE. There are 14 residues in the CDR3. The V gene end was trimmed by 3 bases and the J gene end by 6 bases; junction bases not matched to a gene: 3. With respect to this clone: Its antigen is not identified.

TCRdb's table, derived via immunoSEQ multiplex PCR, lists solely in-frame clones and lacks some. The table records over 55,000 clones, around three quarters of them present only once. Noted time point: blood 2 weeks post-SBRT. As for treatment: 15 Gy SBRT to primary tumor, nephrectomy 4 weeks later. Serial blood draws occurred at baseline and 2 and 4 weeks post-SBRT. The rearrangement links TRBV9 to TRBJ1-4; TRBD1 aligns across 9 bases. This material consisted of blood, taken from a patient whose treatment included radiotherapy and nephrectomy. The sequence was collected from a man in his 60s with renal cell carcinoma. CDR3 region: CASSGRTGDEKLFF. CDR3 bases: TGTGCCAGCAGCGGACGGACAGGGGATGAAAAACTGTTTTTT.